This T cell receptor (beta chain) stems from a study of blood T cell repertoires in COVID-19. For the study at large: The United States, Italy and Spain supplied acute and convalescent COVID-19 samples. Sample material is recorded as cDNA or gDNA derived from T cells, B-cell-depleted T cells, or PBMCs.

Authors' analysis steps: Nucleated cell counts were estimated from reference gene primer amplification. The protocol was immunoSEQ multiplex PCR, while the TCRdb copy is restricted to in-frame clones and leaves out a portion. V, J and clone size were drawn from that table, and D and trimming were deduced from the DNA. Of under 90,000 clones listed, 83% are singletons. This TCR was recovered from a man older than 75 with acute or convalescent COVID-19. The sequenced sample was peripheral blood.

The CDR3 region is CASSLSQWSDTQYF. CDR3 DNA sequence: TGTGCCAGCAGCTTATCCCAGTGGTCAGATACGCAGTATTTT. The V call is TRBV7-2, the J call TRBJ2-3; D is uncertain. The length of the CDR3 is 14 residues. CDR1 SGHTA and CDR2 FQGNSA come from the germline V gene. Trimming stripped 2 bases from V and 4 bases from J, with 10 bases between.